The rows below give T cell receptor beta chains drawn from one sample of a study of Ad26.COV2.S vaccination and SARS-CoV-2 variants. This table comes from immunoSEQ multiplex PCR, and its TCRdb copy is limited to in-frame clones, with some not included. Found here are under 600,000 clones, about nine tenths of them singletons; the top ten hold about 1.5%. This sample comprised peripheral blood, obtained in a trial of Ad26.COV2.S vaccine versus placebo. The receptors originated from a person between 18 and 65 years old who received the Ad26.COV2.S COVID-19 vaccine or a placebo. Both conserved end residues are part of each CDR3. A D gene is named only where the DNA matches it firmly. Not every row has a clone size; where given, it reads once, few, many or a size class.

J	D	V	size	CDR3	DNA
TRBJ2-5	-	TRBV2	-	CASSEAVGTQYF	TGTGCCAGCAGTGAAGCGGTCGGGACCCAGTACTTC
TRBJ1-6	-	TRBV28	-	CASRGHSNNSPLHF	TGTGCCAGCAGAGGGCATAGCAATAATTCACCCCTCCACTTT
TRBJ2-1	-	TRBV28	-	CASRAESSYNEQFF	TGTGCCAGCCGGGCTGAGAGCTCCTACAATGAGCAGTTCTTC
TRBJ2-3	-	TRBV28	-	CASRVGIGIHTDTQYF	TGTGCCAGCAGGGTTGGAATCGGGATACACACAGATACGCAGTATTTT
TRBJ2-7	TRBD1	TRBV12-3/TRBV12-4	-	CASTGDSSYEQYF	TGTGCCAGCACCGGGGACAGCTCCTACGAGCAGTACTTC
TRBJ2-7	-	TRBV19	-	CASSISVAGATYEQYF	TGTGCCAGTAGTATATCTGTCGCAGGGGCTACCTACGAGCAGTACTTC
TRBJ2-7	TRBD1	TRBV5-4	once	CASSQSDRGLYEQYF	TGTGCCAGCAGCCAATCAGACAGGGGGCTCTACGAGCAGTACTTC
TRBJ2-3	TRBD2	TRBV27	once	CASLAGGHTDTQYF	TGTGCCAGTTTAGCGGGAGGCCACACAGATACGCAGTATTTT
TRBJ1-5	-	TRBV5-1	once	CASSLVGASNQPQHF	TGCGCCAGCAGCTTGGTAGGAGCCAGCAATCAGCCCCAGCATTTT
TRBJ2-7	-	TRBV28	-	CASNAAGYEQYF	TGTGCCAGCAACGCGGCGGGGTACGAGCAGTACTTC
TRBJ1-5	-	TRBV4-3	few	CASSQAKPGMGNYSNQPQHF	TGCGCCAGCAGCCAAGCCAAGCCTGGAATGGGGAATTATAGCAATCAGCCCCAGCATTTT
TRBJ1-3	-	TRBV12-3/TRBV12-4	-	CASSRYTGNTIYF	TGTGCCAGCAGCCGATATACCGGAAACACCATATATTTT
TRBJ2-1	-	TRBV19	-	CASSIGGYEQFF	TGTGCCAGTAGTATAGGTGGGTATGAGCAGTTCTTC
TRBJ1-6	TRBD1	TRBV7-2	-	CASRTRGTGNSPLHF	TGTGCCAGCAGAACACGTGGGACAGGGAATTCACCCCTCCACTTT
TRBJ2-3	TRBD2	TRBV10-3	-	CAISEWEGDTQYF	TGTGCCATCAGTGAGTGGGAGGGGGATACGCAGTATTTT
TRBJ2-6	-	TRBV3-1/TRBV3-2	once	CASSQGAPGANVLTF	TGTGCCAGCAGCCAAGGGGCTCCTGGGGCCAACGTCCTGACTTTC
TRBJ2-3	TRBD2	TRBV6-4	-	CASSDQSGGRTDTQYF	TGTGCCAGCAGTGACCAAAGCGGGGGACGCACAGATACGCAGTATTTT
TRBJ2-4	TRBD1	TRBV6-2/TRBV6-3	-	CASSGTGVGNIQYF	TGTGCCAGCAGTGGGACAGGGGTGGGAAACATTCAGTACTTC
TRBJ2-1	-	TRBV6-5	-	CASSSRHEQFF	TGTGCCAGCAGCTCCCGCCATGAGCAGTTCTTC
TRBJ2-7	TRBD2	TRBV7-9	-	CASSAKGLDYEQYF	TGTGCCAGCAGCGCCAAGGGACTAGACTACGAGCAGTACTTC
TRBJ2-3	-	TRBV9	-	CASSVGPRDTQYF	TGTGCCAGCAGCGTAGGCCCGCGGGATACGCAGTATTTT
TRBJ2-6	-	TRBV5-1	-	CASSLESGANVLTF	TGCGCCAGCAGCTTGGAATCCGGGGCCAACGTCCTGACTTTC
TRBJ2-3	-	TRBV20-1	once	CSANFMDTQYF	TGCAGTGCTAACTTTATGGATACGCAGTATTTT
TRBJ1-6	-	TRBV7-2	once	CASSSFGDSPLHF	TGTGCCAGCAGCTCCTTCGGGGATTCACCCCTCCACTTT
TRBJ1-1	-	TRBV3-1/TRBV3-2	-	CASSHQGNTEAFF	TGTGCCAGCAGCCATCAGGGGAACACTGAAGCTTTCTTT
TRBJ2-2	-	TRBV7-9	-	CASSPPGEAANTGELFF	TGTGCCAGCAGCCCCCCGGGTGAGGCAGCGAACACCGGGGAGCTGTTTTTT
TRBJ2-5	-	TRBV28	-	CASSFRGTAQETQYF	TGTGCCAGCAGTTTCCGGGGGACAGCCCAAGAGACCCAGTACTTC
TRBJ1-1	-	TRBV6-5	-	CASSYSIGAASEAFF	TGTGCCAGCAGTTACTCGATTGGGGCAGCTTCTGAAGCTTTCTTT
TRBJ2-2	-	TRBV28	-	CASSFWGTNTGELFF	TGTGCCAGCAGTTTTTGGGGAACGAACACCGGGGAGCTGTTTTTT
TRBJ1-6	TRBD1	TRBV28	once	CASSLTGGNSPLHF	TGTGCCAGCAGTTTAACAGGGGGTAATTCACCCCTCCACTTT
TRBJ1-1	-	TRBV9	-	CASSVDSYREAFF	TGTGCCAGCAGCGTAGACTCCTACCGTGAAGCTTTCTTT
TRBJ2-7	-	TRBV7-9	few	CASSPSRGPYEQYF	TGTGCCAGCAGCCCTAGTCGGGGTCCCTACGAGCAGTACTTC
TRBJ1-1	-	TRBV28	-	CASTPGRIERNTEAFF	TGTGCCAGCACCCCGGGCCGAATTGAACGAAACACTGAAGCTTTCTTT
TRBJ2-3	-	TRBV28	-	CASSLFMGSQVRTDTQYF	TGTGCCAGCAGTTTATTCATGGGGTCCCAGGTCCGCACAGATACGCAGTATTTT
TRBJ2-1	-	TRBV30	-	CACIPRDSSNEQFF	TGTGCATGTATTCCCCGGGACTCTTCCAATGAGCAGTTCTTC
TRBJ2-3	TRBD2	TRBV11-2	-	CASSLRASGSPWGTDTQYF	TGTGCCAGCAGCTTAAGGGCTAGCGGGAGTCCATGGGGCACAGATACGCAGTATTTT